This T cell receptor beta chain was recorded in a study of blood T cell repertoires in COVID-19. Trimming pared 3 bases from V and 2 bases from J, leaving 11 bases between. CDR3 length: 15 amino acids. Germline assignment: CDR1 SNHLY and CDR2 FYNNEI. The study drew participants aged about 18 to 89 years from roughly 25 US areas. Each participant's cohort was designated according to participant-reported clinical history. Under the authors' procedure: Nucleated cell counts were estimated from reference gene primer amplification. Clones were read by immunoSEQ multiplex PCR, and TCRdb kept only the in-frame ones, dropping some. V and J calls and clone size come straight from that table; D and trimming were deduced from the DNA. The sample has roughly 380,000 clones; more than 85% are singletons.

The gene calls are TRBV2 and TRBJ2-4; D is possibly TRBD1 (5 bases). This TCR was sampled from a woman aged 25 to 39 who had recovered from COVID-19. Sequences were obtained from PBMCs or T cells enriched from blood (not recorded which). CDR3 sequence: CASSDQGRTKNIQYF. DNA of the CDR3: TGTGCCAGCAGTGATCAGGGTAGGACCAAAAACATTCAGTACTTC.